This T cell receptor beta chain was identified during a study of T-cell reconstitution after alpha-beta-depleted transplantation in children. In the case of this clonotype: Its target is not known.

Trimming shortened V by 0 bases and J by 0 bases, and 9 bases separated the two germline ends. The CDR3 extends over 17 amino acids. The germline gives CDR1 LNHNV, CDR2 YYDKDF (reference sequence). Study-level results: Some patients' high day-60 TCRbeta diversity was traced to surviving recipient T cells and thymic progenitors.

Library preparation (for TCRbeta) was performed with unique molecular identifiers. In TCRdb, the PCR reads were re-called with MiXCR into one record per CDR3 protein. The sample has 530,000 or so distinct CDR3 sequences, roughly 27% seen once; the top ten hold just over 35%. V is TRBV15 and J is TRBJ1-6; D remains ambiguous. The TCR originated in a boy younger than two with Wiskott-Aldrich syndrome, due to receive a stem cell transplant. This sample comprised PBMCs, obtained before TCRalphabeta/CD19-depleted stem cell transplant. The CDR3 DNA reads TGTGCCACCAGCAGAGATTTGGGGAGCTCCTATAATTCACCCCTCCACTTT. This codes for CATSRDLGSSYNSPLHF.